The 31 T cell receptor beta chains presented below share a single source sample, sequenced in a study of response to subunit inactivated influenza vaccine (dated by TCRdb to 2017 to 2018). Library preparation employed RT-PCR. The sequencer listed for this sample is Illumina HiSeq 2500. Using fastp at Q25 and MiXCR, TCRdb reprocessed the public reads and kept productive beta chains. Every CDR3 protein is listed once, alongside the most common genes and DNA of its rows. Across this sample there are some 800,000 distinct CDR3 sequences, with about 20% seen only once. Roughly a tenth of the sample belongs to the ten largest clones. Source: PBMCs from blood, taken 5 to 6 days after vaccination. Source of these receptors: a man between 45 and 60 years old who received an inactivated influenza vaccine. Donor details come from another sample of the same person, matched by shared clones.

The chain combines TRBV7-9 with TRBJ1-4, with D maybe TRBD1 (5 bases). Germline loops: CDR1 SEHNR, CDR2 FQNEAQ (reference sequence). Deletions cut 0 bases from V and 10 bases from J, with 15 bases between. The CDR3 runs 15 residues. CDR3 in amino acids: CASSLASGTQGKLFF. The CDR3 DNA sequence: TGTGCCAGCAGCTTAGCGTCGGGGACCCAGGGAAAACTGTTTTTT.

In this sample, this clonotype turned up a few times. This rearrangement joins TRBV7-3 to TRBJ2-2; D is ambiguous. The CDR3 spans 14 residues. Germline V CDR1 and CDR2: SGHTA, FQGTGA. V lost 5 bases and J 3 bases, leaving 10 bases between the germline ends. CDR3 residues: CASSLTKDTGELFF. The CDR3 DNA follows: TGTGCCAGCAGCCTTACAAAAGACACCGGGGAGCTGTTTTTT.

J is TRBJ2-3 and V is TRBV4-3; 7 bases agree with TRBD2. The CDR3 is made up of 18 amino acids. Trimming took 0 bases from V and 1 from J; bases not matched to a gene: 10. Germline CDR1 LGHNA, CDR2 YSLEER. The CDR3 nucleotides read TGCGCCAGCAGCCAAGAATATTTTGGGGGGGGGGGCACAGATACGCAGTATTTT. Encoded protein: CASSQEYFGGGGTDTQYF.

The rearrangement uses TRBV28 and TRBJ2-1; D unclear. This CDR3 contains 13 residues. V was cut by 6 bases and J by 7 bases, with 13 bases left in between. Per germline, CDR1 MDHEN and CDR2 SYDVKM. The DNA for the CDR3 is TGTGCCAGCAGACTCAACCGTAATAATGAGCAGTTCTTC. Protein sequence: CASRLNRNNEQFF.

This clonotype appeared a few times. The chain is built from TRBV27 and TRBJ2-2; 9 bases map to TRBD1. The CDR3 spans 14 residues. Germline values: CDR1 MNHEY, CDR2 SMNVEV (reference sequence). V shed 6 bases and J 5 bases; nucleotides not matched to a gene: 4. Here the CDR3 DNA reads TGTGCCAGCAGAGGACAGGGGAAAACCGGGGAGCTGTTTTTT. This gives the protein CASRGQGKTGELFF.

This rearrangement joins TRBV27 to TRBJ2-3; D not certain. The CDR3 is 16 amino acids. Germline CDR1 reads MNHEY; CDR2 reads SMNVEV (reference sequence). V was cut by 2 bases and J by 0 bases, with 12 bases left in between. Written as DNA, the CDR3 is TGTGCCAGCAGTTTACGGTTCCCTAAGAGCACAGATACGCAGTATTTT. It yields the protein CASSLRFPKSTDTQYF.

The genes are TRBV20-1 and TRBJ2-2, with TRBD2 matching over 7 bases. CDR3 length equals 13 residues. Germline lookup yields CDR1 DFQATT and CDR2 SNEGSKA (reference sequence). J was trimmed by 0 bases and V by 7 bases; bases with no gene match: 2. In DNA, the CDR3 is TGCAGTGGCGGGGGAACGAACACCGGGGAGCTGTTTTTT. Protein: CSGGGTNTGELFF.

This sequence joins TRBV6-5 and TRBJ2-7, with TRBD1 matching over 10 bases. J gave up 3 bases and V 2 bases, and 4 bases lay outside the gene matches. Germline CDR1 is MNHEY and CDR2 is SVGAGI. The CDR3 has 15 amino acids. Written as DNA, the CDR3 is TGTGCCAGCAGTTACGCCGGGACAGGGGACTACGAGCAGTACTTC. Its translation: CASSYAGTGDYEQYF.

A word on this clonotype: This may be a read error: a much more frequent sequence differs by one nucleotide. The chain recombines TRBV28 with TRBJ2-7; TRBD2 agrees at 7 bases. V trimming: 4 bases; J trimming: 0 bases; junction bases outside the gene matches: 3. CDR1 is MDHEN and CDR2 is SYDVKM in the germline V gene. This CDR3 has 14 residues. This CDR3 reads CASSSRDYSYEQYF. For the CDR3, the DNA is TGTGCCAGCAGTTCCCGGGACTACTCCTACGAGCAGTACTTC.

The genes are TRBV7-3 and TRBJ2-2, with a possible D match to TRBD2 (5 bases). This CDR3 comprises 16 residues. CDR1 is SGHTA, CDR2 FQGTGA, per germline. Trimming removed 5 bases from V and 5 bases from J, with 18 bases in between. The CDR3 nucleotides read TGTGCCAGCAGCCCATCCGGGGTCTCGTTAACCGGGGAGCTGTTTTTT. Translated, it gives CASSPSGVSLTGELFF.

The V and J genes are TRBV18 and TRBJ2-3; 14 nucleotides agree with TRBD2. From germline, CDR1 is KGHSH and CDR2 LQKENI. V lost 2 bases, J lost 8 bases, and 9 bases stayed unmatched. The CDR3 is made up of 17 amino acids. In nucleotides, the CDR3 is TGTGCCAGCTCACCAATGACTAGCGGGAGGGCCGGGGTTACGCAGTATTTT. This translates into CASSPMTSGRAGVTQYF.

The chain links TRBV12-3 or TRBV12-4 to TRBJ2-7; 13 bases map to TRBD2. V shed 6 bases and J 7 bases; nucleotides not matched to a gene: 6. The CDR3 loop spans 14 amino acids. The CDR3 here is CASSTSGGAQEQYF. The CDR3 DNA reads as TGTGCCAGCAGCACTAGCGGGGGGGCGCAGGAGCAGTACTTC.

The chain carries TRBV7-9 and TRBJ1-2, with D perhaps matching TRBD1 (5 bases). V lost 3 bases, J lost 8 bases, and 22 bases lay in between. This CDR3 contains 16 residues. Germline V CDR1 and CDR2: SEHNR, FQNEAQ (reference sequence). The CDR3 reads CASSLPLRATGVGYTF. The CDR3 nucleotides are TGTGCCAGCAGCTTGCCCCTCAGGGCCACCGGTGTGGGCTACACCTTC.

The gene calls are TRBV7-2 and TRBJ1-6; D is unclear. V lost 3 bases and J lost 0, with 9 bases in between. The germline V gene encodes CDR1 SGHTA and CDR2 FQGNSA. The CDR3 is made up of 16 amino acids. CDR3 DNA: TGTGCCAGCAGCTTGATACTGAGCTCCTATAATTCACCCCTCCACTTT. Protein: CASSLILSSYNSPLHF.

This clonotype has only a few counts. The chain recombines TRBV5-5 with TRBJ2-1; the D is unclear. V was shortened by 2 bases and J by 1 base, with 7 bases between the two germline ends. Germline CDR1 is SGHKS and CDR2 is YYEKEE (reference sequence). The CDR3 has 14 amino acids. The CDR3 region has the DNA TGTGCCAGCAGCTTAGGAATGTCCTACAATGAGCAGTTCTTC. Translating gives CASSLGMSYNEQFF.

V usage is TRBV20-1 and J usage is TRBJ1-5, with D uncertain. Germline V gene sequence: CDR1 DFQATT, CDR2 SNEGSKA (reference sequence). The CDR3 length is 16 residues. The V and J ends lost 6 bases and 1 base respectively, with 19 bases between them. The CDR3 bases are TGCAGTGCGATCATTTTGACGGACCGAAGCAATCAGCCCCAGCATTTT. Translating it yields CSAIILTDRSNQPQHF.

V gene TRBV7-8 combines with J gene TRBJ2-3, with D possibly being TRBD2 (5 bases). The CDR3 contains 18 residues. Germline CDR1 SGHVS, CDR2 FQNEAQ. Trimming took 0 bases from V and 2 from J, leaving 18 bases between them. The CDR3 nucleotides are TGTGCCAGCAGCTTAGCTCCAGCTAGCAGCCGATACACAGATACGCAGTATTTT. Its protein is CASSLAPASSRYTDTQYF.

CDR3 protein: CASSRDGPRNEQFF. The CDR3 nucleotides are TGTGCCAGCAGTCGGGACGGGCCCCGCAATGAGCAGTTCTTC. The V gene is TRBV25-1, the J gene TRBJ2-1; D is tentatively TRBD1 or TRBD2 (5 bases each). The CDR3 spans 14 residues. Trimming left V 5 bases short and J 6 bases short, with 14 bases between. CDR1 MGHDK and CDR2 SYGVNS come from the germline V gene.

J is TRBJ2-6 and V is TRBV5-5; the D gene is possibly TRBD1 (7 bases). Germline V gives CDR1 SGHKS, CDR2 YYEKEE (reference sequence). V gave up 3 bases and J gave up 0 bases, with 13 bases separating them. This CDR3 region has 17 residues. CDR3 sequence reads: CASSWRDSSSGANVLTF. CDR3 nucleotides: TGTGCCAGCAGCTGGAGGGACAGTAGCTCTGGGGCCAACGTCCTGACTTTC.

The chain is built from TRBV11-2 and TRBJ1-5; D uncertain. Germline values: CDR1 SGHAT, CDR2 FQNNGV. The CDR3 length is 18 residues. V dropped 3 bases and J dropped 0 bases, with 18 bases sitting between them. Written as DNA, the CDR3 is TGTGCCAGCAGCTTGGAGGACTGGCCAAACTATAGCAATCAGCCCCAGCATTTT. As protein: CASSLEDWPNYSNQPQHF. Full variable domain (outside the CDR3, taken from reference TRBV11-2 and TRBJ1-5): EAGVAQSPRYKIIEKRQSVAFWCNPISGHATLYWYQQILGQGPKLLIQFQNNGVVDDSQLPKDRFSAERLKGVDSTLKIQPAKLEDSAVYLCASSLEDWPNYSNQPQHFGDGTRLSIL.

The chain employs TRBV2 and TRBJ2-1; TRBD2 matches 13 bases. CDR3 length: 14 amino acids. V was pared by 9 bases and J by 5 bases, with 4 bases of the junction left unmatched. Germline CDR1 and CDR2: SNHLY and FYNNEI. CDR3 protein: CARSGLAGDNEQFF. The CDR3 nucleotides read TGTGCCAGATCTGGACTAGCGGGGGACAATGAGCAGTTCTTC.

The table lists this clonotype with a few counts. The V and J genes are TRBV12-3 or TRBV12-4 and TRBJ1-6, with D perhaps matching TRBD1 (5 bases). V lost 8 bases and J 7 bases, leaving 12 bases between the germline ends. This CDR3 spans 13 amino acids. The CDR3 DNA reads TGTGCCAGCCGCGGGGGAGGGAATTCACCCCTCCACTTT. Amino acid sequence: CASRGGGNSPLHF.

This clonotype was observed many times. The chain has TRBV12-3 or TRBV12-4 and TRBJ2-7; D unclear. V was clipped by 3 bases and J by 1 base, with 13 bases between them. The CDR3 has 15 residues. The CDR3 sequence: CASSFFQVDSYEQYF. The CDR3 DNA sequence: TGTGCCAGCAGTTTCTTCCAGGTCGATTCCTACGAGCAGTACTTC.

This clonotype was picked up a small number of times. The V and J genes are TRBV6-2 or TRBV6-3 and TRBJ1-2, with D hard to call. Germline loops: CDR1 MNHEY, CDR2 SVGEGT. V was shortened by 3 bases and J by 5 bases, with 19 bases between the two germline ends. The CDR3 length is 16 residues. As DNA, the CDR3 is TGTGCCAGCAGTTATTACTCGGCAATCTCGAAGTATGGCTACACCTTC. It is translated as CASSYYSAISKYGYTF.

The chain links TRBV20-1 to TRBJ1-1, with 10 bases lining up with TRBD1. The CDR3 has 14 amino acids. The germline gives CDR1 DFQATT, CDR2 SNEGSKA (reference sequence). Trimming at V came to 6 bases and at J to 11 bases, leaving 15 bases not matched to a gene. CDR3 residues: CSAPTGTGDMGAFF. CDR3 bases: TGCAGTGCACCTACCGGGACAGGGGACATGGGGGCTTTCTTT.

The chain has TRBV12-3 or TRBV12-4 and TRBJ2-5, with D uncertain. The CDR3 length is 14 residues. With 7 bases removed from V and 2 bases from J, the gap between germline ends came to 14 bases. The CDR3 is CASTSPPRQETQYF. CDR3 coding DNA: TGTGCCAGCACCTCTCCGCCTAGGCAAGAGACCCAGTACTTC.

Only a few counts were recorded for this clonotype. The CDR3 spells CSASLQGDTYGYTF. The CDR3 DNA sequence: TGCAGTGCTAGCCTACAGGGGGATACATATGGCTACACCTTC. The chain joins TRBV20-1 to TRBJ1-2; 8 positions match TRBD1. The CDR3 has 14 amino acids. Trimming took 3 bases from V and 5 from J; bases not matched to a gene: 8. The germline CDR1 and CDR2 sequences are DFQATT and SNEGSKA (reference sequence).

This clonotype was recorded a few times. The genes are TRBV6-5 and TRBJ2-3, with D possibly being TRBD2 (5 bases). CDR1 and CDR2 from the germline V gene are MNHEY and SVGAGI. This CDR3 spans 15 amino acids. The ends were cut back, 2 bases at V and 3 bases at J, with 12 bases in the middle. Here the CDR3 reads CASSYEGMMTDTQYF. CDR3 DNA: TGTGCCAGCAGTTACGAGGGAATGATGACAGATACGCAGTATTTT.

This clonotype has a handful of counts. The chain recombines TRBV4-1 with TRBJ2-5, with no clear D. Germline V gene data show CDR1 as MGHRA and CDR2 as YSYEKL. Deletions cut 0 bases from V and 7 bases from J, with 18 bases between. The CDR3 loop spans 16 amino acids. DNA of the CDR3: TGCGCCAGCAGCCAAGAAGTTGACACCCTTTTTGCGACCCAGTACTTC. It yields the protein CASSQEVDTLFATQYF.

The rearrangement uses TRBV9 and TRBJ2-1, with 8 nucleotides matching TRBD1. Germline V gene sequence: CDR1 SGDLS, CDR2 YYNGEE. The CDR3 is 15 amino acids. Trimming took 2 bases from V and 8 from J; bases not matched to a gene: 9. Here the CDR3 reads CASSVSTTGDHEQFF. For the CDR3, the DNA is TGTGCCAGCAGCGTCTCAACGACAGGGGACCATGAGCAGTTCTTC. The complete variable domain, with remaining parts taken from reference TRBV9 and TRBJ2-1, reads DSGVTQTPKHLITATGQRVTLRCSPRSGDLSVYWYQQSLDQGLQFLIQYYNGEERAKGNILERFSAQQFPDLHSELNLSSLELGDSALYFCASSVSTTGDHEQFFGPGTRLTVL.

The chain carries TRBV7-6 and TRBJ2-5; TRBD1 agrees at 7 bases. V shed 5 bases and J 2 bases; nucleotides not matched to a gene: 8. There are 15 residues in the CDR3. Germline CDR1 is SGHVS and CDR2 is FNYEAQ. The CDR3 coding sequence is TGTGCCAGCAGCCTGCCGGGACAGATTCAAGAGACCCAGTACTTC. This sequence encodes CASSLPGQIQETQYF. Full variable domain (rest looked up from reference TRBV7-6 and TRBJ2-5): GAGVSQSPRYKVTKRGQDVALRCDPISGHVSLYWYRQALGQGPEFLTYFNYEAQQDKSGLPNDRFSAERPEGSISTLTIQRTEQRDSAMYRCASSLPGQIQETQYFGPGTRLLVL.